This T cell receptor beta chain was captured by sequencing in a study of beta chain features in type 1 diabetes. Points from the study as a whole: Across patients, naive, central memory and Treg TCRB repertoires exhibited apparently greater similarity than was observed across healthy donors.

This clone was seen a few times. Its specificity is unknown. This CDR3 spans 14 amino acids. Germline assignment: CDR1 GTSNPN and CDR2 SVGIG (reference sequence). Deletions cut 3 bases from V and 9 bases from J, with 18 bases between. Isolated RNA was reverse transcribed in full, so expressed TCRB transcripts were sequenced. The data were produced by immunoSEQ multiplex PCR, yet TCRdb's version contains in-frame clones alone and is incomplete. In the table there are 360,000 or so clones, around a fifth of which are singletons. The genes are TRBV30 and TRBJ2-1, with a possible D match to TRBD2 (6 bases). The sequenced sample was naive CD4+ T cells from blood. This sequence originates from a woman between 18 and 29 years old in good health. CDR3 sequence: CAWSQGLTPGEQFF. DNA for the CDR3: TGTGCCTGGAGCCAGGGACTGACGCCCGGTGAGCAGTTCTTC.